This T cell receptor beta chain comes out of a study of cytomegalovirus exposure and HLA in healthy donors. From germline, CDR1 is MGHRA and CDR2 YSYEKL. Between the trimmed V and J ends, which lost 2 bases and 7 bases, there was a span of 11 bases. The length of the CDR3 is 14 residues. In the case of this clone: The antigen remains undetermined.

Overall study findings and caveats: Earlier analysis yielded a pattern in which most TCR beta V segments were productive about 90% or about 30% of the time. A few chains tied to CMV proved CMV antigen-specific in vitro.

PCR used 60 Vbeta primers and 13 Jbeta primers. Method: immunoSEQ multiplex PCR; TCRdb's copy keeps in-frame clones and lacks some. The table shows 150,000 to 250,000 clones, with around 83% occurring only once. This sequence originates from a woman aged 50 to 65 in good health and CMV-seropositive. The sequenced sample was PBMCs. The gene calls are TRBV4-1 and TRBJ2-2; a possible D gene is TRBD2 (5 bases). The CDR3 DNA reads TGCGCCAGCAGCCAACCTAAACGGGGCGGGGAGCTGTTTTTT. It yields the protein CASSQPKRGGELFF.